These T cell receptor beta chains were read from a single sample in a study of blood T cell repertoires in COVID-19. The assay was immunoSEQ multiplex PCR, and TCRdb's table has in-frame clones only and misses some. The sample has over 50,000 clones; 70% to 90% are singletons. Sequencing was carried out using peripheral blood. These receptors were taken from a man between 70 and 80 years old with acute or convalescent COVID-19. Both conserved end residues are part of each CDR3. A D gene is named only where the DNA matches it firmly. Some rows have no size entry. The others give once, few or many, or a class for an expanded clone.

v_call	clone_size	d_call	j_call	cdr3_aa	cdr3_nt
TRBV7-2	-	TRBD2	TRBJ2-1	CASSLALAGGQQFF	TGTGCCAGCAGCTTAGCACTAGCGGGGGGGCAGCAGTTCTTC
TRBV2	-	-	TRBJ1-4	CASSLQGNEKLFF	TGTGCCAGCAGCTTACAGGGTAATGAAAAACTGTTTTTT
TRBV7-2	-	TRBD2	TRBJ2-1	CASSLGGTSNYNEQFF	TGTGCCAGCAGCTTAGGAGGGACTAGTAACTACAATGAGCAGTTCTTC
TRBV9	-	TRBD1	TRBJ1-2	CASSRDSYGYTF	TGTGCCAGCAGCCGGGACAGCTATGGCTACACCTTC
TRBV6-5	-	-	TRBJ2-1	CASSNQQAPNNEQFF	TGTGCCAGCAGTAACCAGCAGGCCCCCAACAATGAGCAGTTCTTC
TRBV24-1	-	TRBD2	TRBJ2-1	CATSSGGSYNEQFF	TGTGCCACCTCTAGCGGGGGTTCCTACAATGAGCAGTTCTTC
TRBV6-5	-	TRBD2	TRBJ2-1	CASSGLSGGFERIF	TGTGCCAGCAGCGGACTAAGCGGGGGTTTTGAGCGGATCTTC
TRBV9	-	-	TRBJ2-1	CASSPSAGASYNEQFF	TGTGCCAGCAGCCCCTCCGCGGGGGCCTCCTACAATGAGCAGTTCTTC
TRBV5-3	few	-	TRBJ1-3	CARNISSGNTIYF	TGTGCCAGAAACATAAGCTCTGGAAACACCATATATTTT
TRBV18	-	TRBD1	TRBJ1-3	CASSPPTGQGTNTIYF	TGTGCCAGCTCACCACCGACGGGACAGGGAACAAACACCATATATTTT
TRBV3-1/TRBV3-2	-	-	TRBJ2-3	CASSQGANTDTQYF	TGTGCCAGCAGCCAGGGGGCTAACACAGATACGCAGTATTTT
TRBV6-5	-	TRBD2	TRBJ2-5	CASSYGLAGAGETQYF	TGTGCCAGCAGTTACGGACTAGCGGGGGCGGGAGAGACCCAGTACTTC
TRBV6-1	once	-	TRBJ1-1	CASSEVGGMNTEAFF	TGTGCCAGCAGTGAAGTAGGGGGTATGAACACTGAAGCTTTCTTT
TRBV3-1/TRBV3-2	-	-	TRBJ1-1	CASSQGTASGTEAFF	TGTGCCAGCAGCCAAGGGACAGCGTCGGGCACTGAAGCTTTCTTT